The 29 T cell receptor beta chains listed next were all sequenced from one sample in a study of T cell changes during pregnancy in multiple sclerosis. The assay was immunoSEQ multiplex PCR, and TCRdb's table has in-frame clones only and misses some. The sample has roughly 25,000 clones; more than 75% are singletons. This sample comprised CD4+ T cells from peripheral blood mononuclear cells, obtained in the first trimester of pregnancy. The receptors stem from a female donor in good health, enrolled as a control in a pregnancy study.

The chain uses TRBV9 and TRBJ2-3; 11 bases are a match to TRBD2. This CDR3 spans 15 amino acids. Germline V CDR1 and CDR2: SGDLS, YYNGEE. Losses at the gene ends were 4 bases for V and 3 bases for J; bases not matched to a gene: 4. CDR3 protein: CASSSSGGWTDTQYF. In nucleotides, the CDR3 is TGTGCCAGCAGCTCTAGCGGGGGGTGGACAGATACGCAGTATTTT.

The V call is TRBV5-1, the J call TRBJ2-7; TRBD2 aligns across 8 bases. This CDR3 region has 15 residues. Unmatched junction bases numbered 10, after V lost 4 bases and J lost 4 bases. In germline, CDR1 is SGHRS, CDR2 YFSETQ. CDR3 in DNA: TGCGCCAGCAGCGTGGCTCTAGCGGGTGGGTACGAGCAGTACTTC. Protein sequence: CASSVALAGGYEQYF. The full variable domain, completed using reference TRBV5-1 and TRBJ2-7, is KAGVTQTPRYLIKTRGQQVTLSCSPISGHRSVSWYQQTPGQGLQFLFEYFSETQRNKGNFPGRFSGRQFSNSRSEMNVSTLELGDSALYLCASSVALAGGYEQYFGPGTRLTVT.

The genes are TRBV6-1 and TRBJ2-1, with 12 nucleotides matching TRBD2. The V gene's germline CDR1 is MNHNS and CDR2 SASEGT. V dropped 6 bases and J dropped 6; count of bases not matched to a gene: 6. The CDR3 is 15 amino acids. The CDR3 DNA reads as TGTGCCAGCAGACCTAGCGGGAGGGCAAGCAATGAGCAGTTCTTC. Amino acids: CASRPSGRASNEQFF.

The CDR3 reads CASNPGQALAEAFF. CDR3 bases: TGTGCCAGCAACCCAGGACAGGCATTGGCTGAAGCTTTCTTT. This chain joins TRBV11-2 and TRBJ1-1; 7 nucleotides line up with TRBD1. V trimming: 7 bases; J trimming: 6 bases; junction bases outside the gene matches: 11. CDR1 and CDR2 from the germline V gene are SGHAT and FQNNGV. The CDR3 consists of 14 residues.

The rearrangement links TRBV29-1 to TRBJ2-1, with 10 bases fitting TRBD1. After removal of 3 bases from V and 7 bases from J, the junction contained 9 bases not matched to a gene. The CDR3 has 15 residues. Germline CDR1 reads SQVTM; CDR2 reads ANQGSEA. CDR3 loop: CSVDGGTGVRNEQFF. The DNA of the CDR3 is TGCAGCGTTGATGGTGGGACAGGGGTCCGGAATGAGCAGTTCTTC.

The chain recombines TRBV10-3 with TRBJ2-2; D is possibly TRBD1 (5 bases). The CDR3 is made up of 15 amino acids. The V gene's germline CDR1 is ENHRY and CDR2 SYGVKD. Trimming removed 4 bases at V and 4 bases at J, with 13 bases between. CDR3 residues: CAISGGTTFTGELFF. As DNA, the CDR3 is TGTGCCATCAGTGGGGGCACGACCTTCACCGGGGAGCTGTTTTTT.

The V gene is TRBV11-2, the J gene TRBJ2-3; TRBD2 agrees at 14 bases. Per germline, CDR1 SGHAT and CDR2 FQNNGV. The ends lost 5 bases at V and 8 bases at J; junction bases unmatched: 3. CDR3 length equals 14 residues. Here the CDR3 DNA reads TGTGCCAGCAGCGGGACTAGCGGGGGAGGTACGCAGTATTTT. Its protein is CASSGTSGGGTQYF.

The chain is built from TRBV6-6 and TRBJ2-7, with a tentative D call TRBD2 (5 bases). Germline-derived CDR1 and CDR2 are MNHNY and SVGAGI (reference sequence). V was cut by 4 bases and J by 0 bases, with 7 bases left in between. This CDR3 has 13 residues. The DNA for the CDR3 is TGTGCCAGCAGTTCGGACTCCTCCTACGAGCAGTACTTC. Protein: CASSSDSSYEQYF.

The V and J genes are TRBV30 and TRBJ1-4; D is undetermined. V lost 3 bases and J 5 bases, leaving 13 bases between the germline ends. CDR3 length: 14 residues. CDR1 GTSNPN and CDR2 SVGIG come from the germline V gene (reference sequence). DNA for the CDR3: TGTGCCTGGAGCCCGGGTCCGGTAAATGAAAAACTGTTTTTT. As protein: CAWSPGPVNEKLFF.

The chain joins TRBV7-2 to TRBJ2-5, with 8 bases identical to TRBD2. Germline CDR1 reads SGHTA; CDR2 reads FQGNSA. V lost 1 base to trimming and J lost 4 bases; unmatched junction nucleotides: 8. This CDR3 contains 16 residues. For the CDR3, the DNA is TGTGCCAGCAGCTTAGTAGGCGGGGGGTCCCCAGAGACCCAGTACTTC. It is translated as CASSLVGGGSPETQYF.

This chain uses TRBV7-2 with TRBJ2-3; 14 positions match TRBD2. The J segment lost 1 base and the V segment lost 8 bases, leaving 11 bases of the junction unmatched. This CDR3 has 18 amino acids. Looked up from germline, CDR1 is SGHTA and CDR2 is FQGNSA. CDR3 bases: TGTGCCAGCGGCCAGACTAGCGGGAGGGCCTGGGGCACAGATACGCAGTATTTT. Translating it yields CASGQTSGRAWGTDTQYF.

The chain carries TRBV6-1 and TRBJ2-1, with D perhaps TRBD1 (6 bases). Germline assignment: CDR1 MNHNS and CDR2 SASEGT. The ends were cut back, 6 bases at V and 3 bases at J, with 9 bases in the middle. This CDR3 contains 13 residues. CDR3 DNA sequence: TGTGCCAGCAGCCAGGGGAACTACAATGAGCAGTTCTTC. Amino acids: CASSQGNYNEQFF.

This chain uses TRBV7-2 with TRBJ1-2, with 7 bases that match TRBD1. Per germline, CDR1 SGHTA and CDR2 FQGNSA. There are 15 residues in the CDR3. Trimming removed 4 bases from V and 8 bases from J; junction bases left unmatched: 13. In DNA, the CDR3 is TGTGCCAGCAGCTCGGACCCTGGGACAGTCGGAGGCTACACCTTC. Translated, it gives CASSSDPGTVGGYTF.

The chain employs TRBV9 and TRBJ1-2; D call uncertain. The ends were cut back, 0 bases at V and 1 base at J, with 19 bases in the middle. Germline V gene sequence: CDR1 SGDLS, CDR2 YYNGEE. This CDR3 contains 18 residues. The CDR3 sequence: CASSVDEAAYRSNYGYTF. Written as DNA, the CDR3 is TGTGCCAGCAGCGTAGATGAGGCAGCTTATCGGAGTAACTATGGCTACACCTTC.

The chain combines TRBV27 with TRBJ2-7, with a weak D call TRBD2 (5 bases). CDR1 MNHEY and CDR2 SMNVEV come from the germline V gene (reference sequence). The CDR3 length is 13 residues. The V gene lost 7 bases and the J gene lost 1 base, with 11 bases spanning the gap. CDR3 residues: CASMEEGSYEQYF. The DNA for the CDR3 is TGTGCCAGCATGGAAGAGGGTTCCTACGAGCAGTACTTC.

This clone was seen just once. Other DNA sequences within the sample encode an identical CDR3. CDR3 in amino acids: CASSEAGGEYEQYF. CDR3 DNA: TGTGCCAGCAGTGAAGCGGGCGGGGAATACGAGCAGTACTTC. The V gene is TRBV6-1, the J gene TRBJ2-7; the D gene is possibly TRBD2 (6 bases). Germline CDR1 MNHNS, CDR2 SASEGT. The CDR3 is made up of 14 amino acids. Between the trimmed V and J ends, which lost 0 bases and 4 bases, there was a span of 10 bases.

This sequence joins TRBV18 and TRBJ2-2; TRBD1 matches at 7 bases. V gave up 0 bases and J gave up 4 bases; unmatched junction bases: 2. CDR1 is KGHSH, CDR2 LQKENI, per germline. This CDR3 region has 15 residues. Written as DNA, the CDR3 is TGTGCCAGCTCACCACCGAGGACAGGCACCGGGGAGCTGTTTTTT. Its translation is CASSPPRTGTGELFF.

V is TRBV19 and J is TRBJ1-2, with D hard to call. Germline V gene sequence: CDR1 LNHDA, CDR2 SQIVND (reference sequence). V lost 5 bases, J lost 7 bases, and 14 bases lay in between. The length of the CDR3 is 13 residues. CDR3 loop: CASSPYLGVGYTF. The CDR3 DNA is TGTGCCAGTAGTCCCTACCTTGGAGTTGGCTACACCTTC.

This clone was picked up a small number of times. This chain connects TRBV18 to TRBJ2-3, with a possible D match to TRBD2 (5 bases). There are 16 residues in the CDR3. Trimming shortened V by 0 bases and J by 5 bases, and 15 bases separated the two germline ends. The germline gives CDR1 KGHSH, CDR2 LQKENI. The CDR3 bases are TGTGCCAGCTCACCACCGGTAGGCCATGGAGGAGATACGCAGTATTTT. Translation gives CASSPPVGHGGDTQYF.

The chain employs TRBV10-3 and TRBJ1-1, with a weak D call TRBD1 (6 bases). Germline CDR1 ENHRY, CDR2 SYGVKD. This CDR3 has 13 amino acids. Trimming cost V 3 bases and J 1 base, with 6 bases left between them. CDR3 sequence reads: CAISEQGNTEAFF. The CDR3 DNA reads TGTGCCATCAGTGAACAGGGGAACACTGAAGCTTTCTTT.

This sequence joins TRBV7-3 and TRBJ2-2; tentatively, D is TRBD2 (5 bases). Trimming cost V 2 bases and J 6 bases, with 7 bases left between them. The CDR3 totals 13 residues. CDR1 is SGHTA and CDR2 is FQGTGA in the germline V gene. Written as DNA, the CDR3 is TGTGCCAGCAGCTTAGTTAGCGCCGGGGAGCTGTTTTTT. Translating gives CASSLVSAGELFF.

The rearrangement uses TRBV9 and TRBJ2-3, with 8 bases identical to TRBD1. The CDR3 has 15 amino acids. The germline V gene has CDR1 SGDLS and CDR2 YYNGEE. The V gene end was trimmed by 4 bases and the J gene end by 4 bases; junction bases not matched to a gene: 8. CDR3 protein: CASSSQGVRADTQYF. The CDR3 region has the DNA TGTGCCAGCAGCTCACAGGGGGTGAGAGCAGATACGCAGTATTTT. Filled out from reference TRBV9 and TRBJ2-3, the complete variable domain reads DSGVTQTPKHLITATGQRVTLRCSPRSGDLSVYWYQQSLDQGLQFLIQYYNGEERAKGNILERFSAQQFPDLHSELNLSSLELGDSALYFCASSSQGVRADTQYFGPGTRLTVL.

The table lists this clone with a few counts. The genes are TRBV30 and TRBJ1-5; D call uncertain. Trimming took off 0 bases at V and 6 bases at J, with 9 bases between the two ends. Germline lookup yields CDR1 GTSNPN and CDR2 SVGIG (reference sequence). CDR3 length: 13 residues. CDR3 residues: CAWSVVGGQPQHF. The CDR3 DNA follows: TGTGCCTGGAGTGTCGTAGGCGGTCAGCCCCAGCATTTT. The full variable domain, its missing parts supplied by reference TRBV30 and TRBJ1-5, is SQTIHQWPATLVQPVGSPLSLECTVEGTSNPNLYWYRQAAGRGLQLLFYSVGIGQISSEVPQNLSASRPQDRQFILSSKKLLLSDSGFYLCAWSVVGGQPQHFGDGTRLSIL.

The J gene is TRBJ2-2, the V gene TRBV4-2; 9 bases map to TRBD2. Germline V lookup: CDR1 LGHNA, CDR2 YNFKEQ. The ends lost 0 bases at V and 5 bases at J; junction bases unmatched: 7. The CDR3 length is 17 residues. The CDR3 loop is CASSQEISGSGTGELFF. In DNA, the CDR3 is TGTGCCAGCAGCCAAGAGATTAGCGGGAGTGGGACCGGGGAGCTGTTTTTT.

This chain connects TRBV30 to TRBJ1-2, with D unclear. This CDR3 has 12 amino acids. Between the trimmed V and J ends, which lost 0 bases and 5 bases, there was a span of 7 bases. Germline assignment: CDR1 GTSNPN and CDR2 SVGIG (reference sequence). The CDR3 DNA sequence: TGTGCCTGGAGTGTAGGACTTTATGGCTACACCTTC. Translating it yields CAWSVGLYGYTF.

The CDR3: CASTKKTPDPGKQFF. As DNA, the CDR3 is TGTGCCAGCACCAAAAAAACCCCGGACCCCGGGAAGCAGTTCTTC. The chain carries TRBV7-9 and TRBJ2-1; perhaps TRBD2 as D (5 bases). CDR3 length equals 15 residues. V lost 7 bases and J lost 11, with 24 bases in between. In germline, CDR1 is SEHNR, CDR2 FQNEAQ (reference sequence). The full variable domain, completed using reference TRBV7-9 and TRBJ2-1, is DTGVSQNPRHKITKRGQNVTFRCDPISEHNRLYWYRQTLGQGPEFLTYFQNEAQLEKSRLLSDRFSAERPKGSFSTLEIQRTEQGDSAMYLCASTKKTPDPGKQFFGPGTRLTVL.

V usage is TRBV5-1 and J usage is TRBJ2-1; 12 bases match TRBD1. Germline CDR1 is SGHRS and CDR2 is YFSETQ. The CDR3 covers 16 residues. Trimming cost V 7 bases and J 5 bases; bases outside gene matches: 10. This CDR3 reads CASYLGTGGRDNEQFF. CDR3 coding DNA: TGCGCCAGCTACCTTGGGACAGGGGGCAGGGACAATGAGCAGTTCTTC.

The chain is built from TRBV27 and TRBJ1-3; D unresolved. Looked up from germline, CDR1 is MNHEY and CDR2 is SMNVEV (reference sequence). Trimming removed 6 bases at V and 0 bases at J, with 9 bases between. The CDR3 loop spans 14 amino acids. The chain's CDR3 is CASSPTHSGNTIYF. CDR3 sequence (DNA): TGTGCCAGCAGCCCCACTCACTCTGGAAACACCATATATTTT.

The chain is built from TRBV6-6 and TRBJ2-7; TRBD2 is a possible D gene (5 bases). The CDR3 contains 14 residues. CDR1 is MNHNY, CDR2 SVGAGI, per germline (reference sequence). V was cut by 6 bases and J by 4 bases, with 16 bases left in between. The CDR3 sequence: CASSSNGKPYEQYF. For the CDR3, the DNA is TGTGCCAGCAGCTCGAACGGGAAGCCTTACGAGCAGTACTTC.